A selection of T cell receptor beta chains follows, all from one sample in a study of T cell clones after liver transplantation. Assay used: immunoSEQ multiplex PCR; TCRdb lists only in-frame clones, some missing. The data show over 90,000 clones, with about 81% seen just once and about 3% held by the top ten. Sample: CD4+ T cells from blood, taken 45 to 50 months after liver transplant. Source of these receptors: a human patient who received a liver transplant. The graft donor may have given rise to some T cells. Both conserved end residues are trimmed from each CDR3. A D gene is named only where the DNA matches it firmly. A row's size may be missing; if present it is once, few, many or a size class.

TRBJ1-1,.,.,TRBV2,ASSPRSSAGTEAF
TRBJ2-7,.,.,TRBV5-1,ASSPQTTPSREQY
TRBJ1-6,.,once,TRBV6-6,ASTQVAGSYNSPLH
TRBJ1-2,TRBD1,.,TRBV5-1,ASSLERGRYGYT
TRBJ2-7,TRBD2,.,TRBV7-2,ASSQRFAGGSAWVGEQY
TRBJ2-3,TRBD1,.,TRBV27,ASPPTGVPYTFTDTQY
TRBJ1-4,.,.,TRBV5-6,ASSLDRAKNEKLF
TRBJ2-4,TRBD1,.,TRBV14,ASSQFDGTAKNIQY
TRBJ1-1,.,.,TRBV5-1,ASSTLSRGTEAF
TRBJ1-1,.,few,TRBV28,ASVTVNTEAF
TRBJ2-1,TRBD1,once,TRBV7-9,ASSLAGTGTYNEQF
TRBJ2-2,.,.,TRBV11-2,ASSFLTANTGELF
TRBJ1-2,TRBD1,.,TRBV7-9,ASSLTTGKGYT
TRBJ1-1,.,.,TRBV15,ATSRGGVNTEAF
TRBJ2-2,.,once,TRBV19,ASSPRTPNTGELF
TRBJ2-3,.,.,TRBV29-1,SAYSTDTQY
TRBJ2-1,.,.,TRBV4-2,ASSQEQGNNEQF
TRBJ2-5,.,.,TRBV5-1,ASRSTGGAETQY
TRBJ1-2,.,.,TRBV12-5,ASGAGVSGNYGYT
TRBJ1-3,.,.,TRBV5-6,ASSLWAGPGNTIY
TRBJ2-7,.,.,TRBV5-1,ASSPRDTSYEQY
TRBJ2-2,.,few,TRBV27,ASRTAGSTGELF
TRBJ1-1,.,.,TRBV7-8,ASSRDKNTEAF
TRBJ1-1,.,.,TRBV7-2,ASSFRGGSTEAF
TRBJ1-2,TRBD1,.,TRBV5-1,ASSLGTGTNYGYT
TRBJ2-1,TRBD2,.,TRBV5-5,ASSPSGSSYNEQF
TRBJ1-6,.,few,TRBV11-2,ASSSSGVPSPLH
TRBJ1-2,.,.,TRBV29-1,SVVSRAPAGGNGYT
TRBJ1-3,.,.,TRBV4-1,ASSQQLGSGNTIY
TRBJ1-5,.,few,TRBV9,ASSSIPGQPQH
TRBJ1-1,TRBD1,.,TRBV9,ASSTSGQGIVRPEAF
TRBJ2-2,.,.,TRBV11-2,ASSFRGSTGELF
TRBJ1-1,.,few,TRBV20-1,SAVKNTEAF
TRBJ2-3,.,once,TRBV19,ASSIGRNLRTDTQY
TRBJ1-5,.,once,TRBV27,ASSPRRTANQPQH
TRBJ2-3,.,once,TRBV25-1,ASSEYKGEADTQY
TRBJ2-3,.,.,TRBV7-7,ASAKTTSTDTQY
TRBJ1-6,.,.,TRBV2,ATSSSTPLDSPLH
TRBJ2-3,.,.,TRBV28,ASSSPRDRRVTDTQY
TRBJ2-2,.,.,TRBV6-5,ASSQTRGGGELF
TRBJ2-7,.,.,TRBV6-6,ASSYRTGSYEQY
TRBJ2-2,.,.,TRBV29-1,SVVMLGPKTGELF
TRBJ1-2,.,few,TRBV9,ASSPFDRTSNYGYT
TRBJ2-6,.,.,TRBV6-6,ASSQSQGTGANVLT
TRBJ2-1,.,.,TRBV18,ASSPPGRDRGEQF
TRBJ2-7,.,.,TRBV6-1,ASRPSFLSLYEQY
TRBJ1-5,.,.,TRBV9,ASSVGRGGNQPQH
TRBJ2-7,.,.,TRBV12-2,ASRLETGGNYEQY
TRBJ1-5,TRBD1,.,TRBV25-1,TSSEFGGQGNQPQH
TRBJ1-1,.,once,TRBV2,ASSEVGGRTEAF
TRBJ2-1,TRBD1,.,TRBV7-6,ASSFGQGNEQF
TRBJ2-7,.,.,TRBV6-6,ASSPQGRGLEQY
TRBJ2-7,TRBD1,.,TRBV2,ASSVGTGAWEQY
TRBJ2-6,.,.,TRBV4-1,ASSQVQTTLRSGANVLT
TRBJ1-2,TRBD1,.,TRBV28,ASSSPGQGVAGYT